This T cell receptor (beta chain) emerged from a study of control samples from healthy donors and cancer patients. Sequencing was performed with immunoSEQ multiplex PCR; in TCRdb, only in-frame clones are kept and a portion is missing. The sample contains 150,000 or so clones, roughly 94% of which appear only once. This clone was picked up a small number of times. From germline, CDR1 is MNHNY and CDR2 SVGAGI (reference sequence). Trimming removed 5 bases from V and 6 bases from J; junction bases left unmatched: 10. The CDR3 has 14 residues. Sequencing input: blood. The receptor was isolated from a woman aged 40 to 49 in good health. The chain uses TRBV6-6 and TRBJ2-7; 7 nucleotides line up with TRBD1. CDR3 sequence reads: CASSITGVPLEQYF. The DNA of the CDR3 is TGTGCCAGCAGTATCACAGGGGTTCCCCTCGAGCAGTACTTC.